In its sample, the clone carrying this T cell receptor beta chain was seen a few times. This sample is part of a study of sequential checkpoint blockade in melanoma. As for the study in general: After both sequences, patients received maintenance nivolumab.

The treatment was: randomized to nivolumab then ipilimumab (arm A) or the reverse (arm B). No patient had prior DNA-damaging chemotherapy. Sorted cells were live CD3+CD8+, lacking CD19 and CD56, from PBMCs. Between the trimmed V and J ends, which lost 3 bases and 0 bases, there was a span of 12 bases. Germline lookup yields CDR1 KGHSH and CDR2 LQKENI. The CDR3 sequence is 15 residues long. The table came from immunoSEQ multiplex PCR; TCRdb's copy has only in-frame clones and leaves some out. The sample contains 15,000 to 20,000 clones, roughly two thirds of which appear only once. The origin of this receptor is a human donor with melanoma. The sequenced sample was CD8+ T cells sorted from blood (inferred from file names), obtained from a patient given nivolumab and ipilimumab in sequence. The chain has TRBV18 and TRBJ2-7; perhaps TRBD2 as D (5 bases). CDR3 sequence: CASSPSRRSSYEQYF. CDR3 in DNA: TGTGCCAGCTCACCTAGCAGGAGGAGCTCCTACGAGCAGTACTTC.